Described below is a single T cell receptor beta chain sequence and its context. This clonotype is regarded as medium-sized (0.01 to 0.1%). Its antigen specificity is not known. At one boundary the junction diverges from the germline segment, which might be a read error. The sample's time point label is to be understood as: sample taken at primary tumor resection. Donors were 72 patients with early-stage, untreated non-small cell lung cancer from the lung TRACERx cohort. Without any cell sorting, TCR sequencing was performed on whole RNA extracted either from tumor and nontumor lung tissue or from cryopreserved PBMC samples. Only patients for whom sufficient RNA was available from at least two tumor regions were selected for TCR sequencing. Before being selected, tumor and adjacent nontumor lung specimens were reviewed by a lung pathologist. Library creation used 5' RACE. The instrument given in TCRdb is NextSeq 500. To allow correction of PCR and sequencing errors, the TCR library protocol tagged every TCR cDNA molecule with a unique molecular identifier. As for the authors' bioinformatics: Decombinator tools were used for TCR identification, UMI-based error correction and CDR3 extraction. Expanded TCRs were defined as those above a frequency of 2 per 1,000, corresponding to the top 1% of the tumor frequency distribution. Expanded tumor TCRs were classed as regional if statistically deemed absent (corrected P<0.05) from at least one tumor region, otherwise ubiquitous. Renyi diversity was computed with the R vegan package after each repertoire had been subsampled 100 times to 5,000 TCRs. CDR3 similarity networks were constructed using string-kernel similarity of amino acid triplets, with links drawn between CDR3s whose pairwise similarity was above 0.82. TCRdb handled the public reads itself, with Q25 trimming in fastp and clone calling in MiXCR, and kept productive beta chains. Rows are combined by CDR3 protein, so each entry shows the most common genes and DNA. These V and J calls derive from TCRdb rather than the authors' analysis. This sample comprises several thousand distinct CDR3 sequences, around a third of them detected only once. The ten largest clones add up to over 12% of the sample.

The data stem from a study of spatial heterogeneity in lung cancer (dated by TCRdb to about 2019). Turning to the overall study: Beta-chain transcripts were consistently detected in greater numbers than alpha-chain transcripts, which likely reflects a higher abundance of beta-chain transcripts. TCR transcript counts in tumor regions correlated strongly with a T cell transcriptional module score from matched bulk RNA-seq. The study quantitatively compared TCR alpha and beta repertoires across multiple tumor regions, matched nontumor lung and blood in non-small cell lung cancer. Nonsynonymous mutation counts, determined by whole-exome sequencing of tumor tissue, were related to TCR repertoire features. In the raw uncorrected reads, each unique combination of TCR and UMI appeared more than ten times on average. Both alpha and beta chains were TCR-sequenced in fewer than 250 tumor regions, around 65 matched nontumor lung samples and over 55 PBMC samples obtained at surgery. The full study reports these points: The tumor nonsynonymous mutation count correlated with the number of expanded alpha and beta TCRs within the tumor. TCR-seq was estimated to cover only about 7% of tumor T cells for alpha chains and about 13% for beta chains. The count of ubiquitous expanded TCRs correlated with the count of ubiquitous nonsynonymous mutations, and the count of regional expanded TCRs correlated with the count of regional nonsynonymous mutations. Additional single-cell paired TCR alpha and beta sequencing was considered necessary to confirm, at a functional level, the hypothesis that regional TCRs recognize regional mutations.

This TCR derives from a male donor with early-stage non-small cell lung cancer. The sample here was lung tumor tissue, taken at surgery.

The DNA sequence reads TGCAGCGGCGCGGGACTAGCGGGAGAAATGGACTTC. It codes for CSGAGLAGEMDF. The rearranged segments are TRBV29-1 and TRBJ2-7; TRBD2 lines up with 14 middle nucleotides. The germline V gene gives CDR1 as SQVTM and CDR2 as ANQGSEA. The CDR3 runs 12 residues from the cysteine to the phenylalanine. Only the CDR3 region is kept as DNA, spanning 36 bases read in frame from base 1.